Here is one TCR beta chain with its context. Profiling relied on immunoSEQ multiplex PCR, and the TCRdb table lists in-frame clones only, not all of them. The data hold 350,000 to 450,000 clones, with approximately 86% observed a single time. The sample is drawn from a study of blood T cell repertoires in COVID-19. Study-level information: Samples representing acute and convalescent COVID-19 were sourced from the United States, Italy and Spain.

J gave up 3 bases and V 4 bases, and 2 bases lay outside the gene matches. The CDR3 extends over 16 amino acids. Looked up from germline, CDR1 is SGHAT and CDR2 is FQDESV (reference sequence). Seattle researchers signed up patients amid active infection and tracked them longitudinally. The TCR originated in a woman aged 60-75 years with COVID-19, enrolled during active disease. Sequencing was done on a sample of peripheral blood. The chain employs TRBV11-1 and TRBJ2-3; 15 bases agree with TRBD2. The CDR3 DNA is TGTGCCAGCAGCTGGACTAGCGGGGGGGCGACAGATACGCAGTATTTT. Its translation: CASSWTSGGATDTQYF.